This TCR beta chain is drawn from a study of blood T cell repertoires in COVID-19. Overall study: The United States, Italy and Spain were the sources of the acute and convalescent COVID-19 samples. PBMCs, B-cell-depleted T cells, or T cells provided the cDNA or gDNA that made up the material.

Profiled with immunoSEQ multiplex PCR; TCRdb holds only in-frame clones, not every one. The sample contains tens of thousands of clones, roughly four fifths of which appear only once. Germline CDR1 is SGHVS and CDR2 is FQNEAQ. V dropped 3 bases and J dropped 7; count of bases not matched to a gene: 8. CDR3 length: 15 residues. The source material was peripheral blood. The rearrangement uses TRBV7-8 and TRBJ2-7; the match to TRBD2 covers 11 bases. This TCR derives from a woman older than 75 with acute or convalescent COVID-19. CDR3 in amino acids: CASSFISGRGGEQYF. As DNA, the CDR3 is TGTGCCAGCAGCTTCATTAGCGGGAGGGGAGGAGAGCAGTACTTC.